Listed below are T cell receptor beta chains from one sample, sequenced in a study of cytomegalovirus exposure and HLA in healthy donors. Assay: immunoSEQ multiplex PCR; the TCRdb copy retains only in-frame clones and omits some. The sample has fewer than 110,000 clones, around 69% seen once; the top ten hold approximately 2.2%. Sequences were obtained from PBMCs. Receptors were obtained from a man aged 18 to 30 in good health and CMV-seronegative. Each CDR3 is given with its conserved first and last residue. The D gene is left open where the match is weak. Not every row has a clone size; where given, it reads once, few, many or a size class.

d_gene | abundance | j_gene | v_gene | CDR3aa | CDR3nt
- | - | TRBJ1-5 | TRBV18 | CASSLDSYSNQPQHF | TGTGCCAGCTCACTGGACAGCTATAGCAATCAGCCCCAGCATTTT
TRBD2 | - | TRBJ2-1 | TRBV28 | CASSSPAGDYYNEQFF | TGTGCCAGCAGTTCCCCGGCGGGGGATTACTACAATGAGCAGTTCTTC
- | - | TRBJ2-7 | TRBV4-2 | CASSQVAGKWAETTYEQYF | TGTGCCAGCAGCCAAGTGGCGGGGAAGTGGGCTGAAACAACCTACGAGCAGTACTTC
TRBD2 | - | TRBJ2-1 | TRBV14 | CASSQTSGAGNEQFF | TGTGCCAGCAGCCAAACTAGCGGGGCCGGTAATGAGCAGTTCTTC
- | - | TRBJ1-2 | TRBV2 | CASSPRGNGYTF | TGTGCCAGCAGTCCCAGGGGAAACGGCTACACCTTC
TRBD1 | many | TRBJ1-1 | TRBV19 | CASSITGQGNTEAFF | TGTGCCAGTAGTATAACTGGACAGGGAAACACTGAAGCTTTCTTT
TRBD1 | - | TRBJ1-1 | TRBV11-1 | CASSLGTGFEAFF | TGTGCCAGCAGCTTAGGGACAGGGTTTGAAGCTTTCTTT
- | - | TRBJ2-7 | TRBV5-6 | CASSSRGRGAYEQYF | TGTGCCAGCAGCTCTAGGGGGCGGGGAGCCTACGAGCAGTACTTC
TRBD2 | few | TRBJ2-1 | TRBV19 | CASSGRGGMYNEQFF | TGTGCCAGTAGTGGGCGGGGGGGCATGTACAATGAGCAGTTCTTC
- | - | TRBJ2-3 | TRBV5-6 | CASSPTGYVDTDTQYF | TGTGCCAGCAGTCCCACAGGGTATGTGGACACAGATACGCAGTATTTT
- | - | TRBJ1-5 | TRBV18 | CASSTDSINQPQHF | TGTGCCAGCTCTACGGACAGTATCAATCAGCCCCAGCATTTT
TRBD1 | - | TRBJ1-1 | TRBV29-1 | CSGERDRAPLNTEAFF | TGCAGCGGCGAAAGGGACAGGGCGCCTTTGAACACTGAAGCTTTCTTT
TRBD1 | once | TRBJ1-5 | TRBV27 | CASSWDRYQPQHF | TGTGCCAGCAGTTGGGACAGATATCAGCCCCAGCATTTT
- | - | TRBJ2-3 | TRBV23-1 | CASQTTGRITDTQYF | TGCGCCAGCCAAACGACAGGTCGGATCACAGATACGCAGTATTTT
TRBD2 | - | TRBJ2-3 | TRBV6-4 | CASSDFFSGGRQYF | TGTGCCAGCAGTGACTTCTTCAGCGGGGGCAGGCAGTATTTT
- | - | TRBJ1-5 | TRBV18 | CASSRDGGQPQHF | TGTGCCAGCTCACGGGACGGGGGTCAGCCCCAGCATTTT
- | - | TRBJ2-3 | TRBV7-9 | CASSLGWGEETQYF | TGTGCCAGCAGCTTAGGGTGGGGCGAGGAAACGCAGTATTTT
- | - | TRBJ1-5 | TRBV25-1 | CASSGGTGNQPQHF | TGTGCCAGCAGTGGGGGCACGGGCAATCAGCCCCAGCATTTT
- | - | TRBJ1-6 | TRBV9 | CASSVADKSPLHF | TGTGCCAGCAGCGTTGCAGATAAGTCACCCCTCCACTTT
- | - | TRBJ2-2 | TRBV7-3 | CASSSPTNTGELFF | TGTGCCAGCAGCTCCCCTACGAACACCGGGGAGCTGTTTTTT
TRBD1 | - | TRBJ2-3 | TRBV29-1 | CSVAGQASTDTQYF | TGCAGCGTTGCAGGACAGGCCTCCACAGATACGCAGTATTTT
TRBD2 | few | TRBJ2-7 | TRBV7-9 | CASSYRGGYEQYF | TGTGCCAGCAGCTACCGGGGGGGATACGAGCAGTACTTC
- | - | TRBJ2-7 | TRBV10-3 | CAIRGGQTYEQYF | TGTGCCATCAGGGGCGGACAGACCTACGAGCAGTACTTC
- | few | TRBJ1-3 | TRBV4-3 | CASSPRSTISGNTIYF | TGCGCCAGCAGCCCCCGTTCGACTATCTCTGGAAACACCATATATTTT
TRBD1 | - | TRBJ1-2 | TRBV28 | CASSSRQGAGYGYTF | TGTGCCAGCAGTTCCCGACAGGGGGCAGGCTATGGCTACACCTTC
- | once | TRBJ1-3 | TRBV5-1 | CASSGGGSSGNTIYF | TGCGCCAGCAGCGGGGGGGGAAGCTCTGGAAACACCATATATTTT
- | - | TRBJ1-5 | TRBV6-1 | CASSAGTSQPQHF | TGTGCCAGCAGTGCCGGGACATCTCAGCCCCAGCATTTT
- | - | TRBJ1-3 | TRBV2 | CASSVLGAGNTIYF | TGTGCCAGCAGTGTTCTGGGAGCTGGAAACACCATATATTTT
TRBD1 | - | TRBJ1-5 | TRBV19 | CASSIEGGQPQHF | TGTGCCAGTAGTATAGAAGGGGGCCAGCCCCAGCATTTT
- | - | TRBJ2-5 | TRBV5-8 | CASSPGRAARGETQYF | TGTGCCAGCAGCCCGGGACGGGCTGCCAGGGGAGAGACCCAGTACTTC
- | - | TRBJ2-3 | TRBV5-6 | CASRDFPTDTQYF | TGTGCCAGCAGGGACTTCCCCACAGATACGCAGTATTTT
TRBD2 | - | TRBJ2-5 | TRBV6-5 | CASSYSGGEAGETQYF | TGTGCCAGCAGTTACTCGGGGGGGGAAGCCGGGGAGACCCAGTACTTC
- | few | TRBJ2-6 | TRBV6-1 | CASTGQNSGANVLTF | TGTGCCAGCACCGGACAGAACTCTGGGGCCAACGTCCTGACTTTC
- | - | TRBJ1-6 | TRBV7-2 | CASSPGVSPLHF | TGTGCCAGCAGCCCGGGGGTTTCACCCCTCCACTTT
TRBD1 | - | TRBJ1-4 | TRBV4-3 | CASSQERRGHEKLFF | TGCGCCAGCAGCCAAGAGCGGAGGGGGCATGAAAAACTGTTTTTT
TRBD2 | once | TRBJ2-5 | TRBV9 | CASSVAGGESETQYF | TGTGCCAGCAGCGTAGCGGGGGGAGAATCAGAGACCCAGTACTTC
TRBD1 | - | TRBJ2-5 | TRBV7-2 | CASSRKGQGVQLPGETQYF | TGTGCCAGCAGCCGGAAGGGACAGGGGGTCCAATTACCCGGAGAGACCCAGTACTTC
- | - | TRBJ1-5 | TRBV2 | CASRGSNQPQHF | TGTGCCAGCAGGGGCAGTAATCAGCCCCAGCATTTT
- | - | TRBJ2-5 | TRBV6-1 | CASSATVETQYF | TGTGCCAGCAGTGCCACAGTGGAGACCCAGTACTTC
- | - | TRBJ1-1 | TRBV5-4 | CASSLGVVGRNTEAFF | TGTGCCAGCTCGCTCGGGGTCGTGGGGAGGAACACTGAAGCTTTCTTT
TRBD1 | - | TRBJ2-5 | TRBV7-2 | CASSLIRGRETQYF | TGTGCCAGCAGCTTAATCAGGGGGCGAGAGACCCAGTACTTC
TRBD2 | - | TRBJ2-5 | TRBV27 | CASRDGRGAFSYQETQYF | TGTGCCAGCAGGGATGGGCGGGGGGCCTTTTCGTACCAAGAGACCCAGTACTTC
TRBD2 | - | TRBJ2-5 | TRBV7-3 | CASSFTSGGGETQYF | TGTGCCAGCAGCTTTACTAGCGGGGGGGGAGAGACCCAGTACTTC
- | - | TRBJ1-4 | TRBV28 | CASRFNGGPNEKLFF | TGTGCCAGCAGATTCAATGGGGGCCCTAATGAAAAACTGTTTTTT
- | - | TRBJ2-3 | TRBV5-1 | CASSPRGERTDTQYF | TGCGCCAGCAGCCCCCGGGGAGAAAGGACAGATACGCAGTATTTT
- | few | TRBJ2-7 | TRBV7-9 | CFSRDWTAYEQYF | TGTTTTAGCAGGGATTGGACGGCCTACGAGCAGTACTTC
TRBD1 | - | TRBJ1-2 | TRBV7-2 | CASSLGQGARGYTF | TGTGCCAGCAGCTTGGGACAGGGGGCAAGGGGCTACACCTTC
TRBD1 | - | TRBJ2-7 | TRBV7-8 | CASSRDRDPEQYF | TGTGCCAGCAGCCGGGACAGGGACCCCGAGCAGTACTTC
TRBD2 | - | TRBJ2-5 | TRBV7-2 | CASSLALALRLAGVETQYF | TGTGCCAGCAGCTTAGCCCTAGCCCTGCGACTAGCGGGGGTGGAGACCCAGTACTTC
TRBD2 | - | TRBJ2-1 | TRBV5-6 | CASSMGLAALGEQFF | TGTGCCAGCAGCATGGGACTAGCGGCGCTCGGTGAGCAGTTCTTC
TRBD2 | - | TRBJ2-3 | TRBV11-2 | CASSIGGGVTDTQYF | TGTGCCAGCAGCATCGGCGGGGGGGTCACAGATACGCAGTATTTT
- | once | TRBJ1-5 | TRBV14 | CASSQDRGQPQHF | TGTGCCAGCAGCCAAGATCGGGGTCAGCCCCAGCATTTT
- | - | TRBJ1-3 | TRBV19 | CASSPQQGSDSGNTIYF | TGTGCCAGTAGTCCGCAACAGGGCTCCGACTCTGGAAACACCATATATTTT
TRBD1 | few | TRBJ1-1 | TRBV5-4 | CASTPGGTEAFF | TGTGCCAGCACCCCAGGGGGCACTGAAGCTTTCTTT
TRBD2 | once | TRBJ2-7 | TRBV19 | CASSIDPSGGAYEQYF | TGTGCCAGTAGTATCGACCCCAGCGGGGGGGCCTACGAGCAGTACTTC
- | - | TRBJ1-1 | TRBV6-1 | CASSEARNEAFF | TGTGCCAGCAGTGAAGCGCGAAATGAAGCTTTCTTT
TRBD2 | - | TRBJ2-3 | TRBV5-6 | CASSFARLAGGGTQYF | TGTGCCAGCAGCTTCGCAAGACTAGCGGGGGGGGGAACGCAGTATTTT
TRBD1 | - | TRBJ2-3 | TRBV15 | CATSSHLRRTGRGDTQYF | TGCGCCACCAGCAGCCACTTAAGGAGGACAGGGCGGGGAGATACGCAGTATTTT
- | few | TRBJ2-3 | TRBV29-1 | CSVEYSGGHTDTQYF | TGCAGCGTTGAATATTCAGGGGGGCACACAGATACGCAGTATTTT
- | few | TRBJ1-1 | TRBV6-1 | CASSEALGGAAFF | TGTGCCAGCAGTGAAGCGCTCGGAGGAGCCGCTTTCTTT